This T cell receptor (beta chain) was identified in a study of blood T cell repertoires in COVID-19 (TCRdb year 2020). Study-wide context: Samples covering the acute and convalescent phases of COVID-19 were provided by collaborators in the United States, Italy and Spain. The material from the prospective study consisted of cDNA or gDNA derived from T cells, B-cell-depleted T cells, or PBMCs. Samples were obtained from the ongoing ImmuneRACE study (first 160 participants) and from over 1,000 subjects provided by 6 global collaborators. A de-identified subject ID, COVID-19 status, age in years and sex were almost always included in the sample metadata. Where available, HLA class I and class II types were obtained from metadata supplied by the sample provider rather than from assay-based typing. The repertoires were released in a freely available public database meant as a resource for research on the immune response to SARS-CoV-2. Deeply sampled blood TCRbeta repertoires from subjects exposed to, actively infected with, or recovered from COVID-19 were included in the dataset.

TCRbeta CDR3 regions were amplified from genomic DNA by means of the immunoSEQ Assay, a bias-controlled multiplex PCR. The paper's data handling went like this. Within the assay, amplification of reference gene primers was used to estimate how many nucleated cells each sample contained. To quantify the absolute abundance of each unique TCRbeta CDR3 rearrangement, sequence reads were collapsed and filtered. For each sample, productive Simpson clonality was calculated as the square root of Simpson's diversity index across productive rearrangements. Sourced from immuneACCESS, this table was stored by TCRdb with only in-frame sequences that have V and J called. A share of the clones is absent; for the studies checked, an unresolved V gene accounts for under half, and the remainder has no known explanation. V, J and clone size derive from that table, while D and trimming were established from the DNA sequence. Across this sample there are 90,000 to 100,000 clones, with approximately 90% seen only once. The ten largest account for around 18% of the sample.

The research as a whole found: Clinical and demographic metadata were provided uncurated, with the amount varying by source and participant.

V drops 3 bases and J drops 7 bases, leaving 8 bases in between. CDR1 and CDR2, looked up from the germline V gene (reference sequence), are SGHKS and YYEKEE. Including cysteine and phenylalanine, the CDR3 has 11 amino acids. The entry retains the CDR3 DNA only, 33 bases that are in frame from base 1. As regards this clone: The target of this receptor is not known. Per-base quality was not reported, and no clone a single base away is much larger than it.

One collaborating source in Seattle enrolled patients during active infection and followed them longitudinally through the course of disease. The collaborating institutions used their own protocols to collect whole blood in K2EDTA tubes. For TCRbeta analysis, collaborator samples were shipped as frozen whole blood, as isolated PBMCs, or as DNA extracted from either sample type. Sequencing was carried out using peripheral blood. The V and J segments used are TRBV5-5 and TRBJ2-7; TRBD1 is perhaps the D gene, given 6 matching bases. This receptor was obtained from a woman in her fifties or sixties with COVID-19, enrolled during active disease. The encoded CDR3 is CASSSDREQYF. The nucleotide sequence is TGTGCCAGCAGCTCCGACAGGGAGCAGTACTTC.